This T cell receptor beta chain was captured in a study of molecular identifiers for immune sequencing clone quantification. This clonotype is medium-sized. J lost 2 bases, V lost 0 bases, and 7 bases had no gene match. This CDR3 contains 17 residues. In germline, CDR1 is WSHSY, CDR2 SAAADI. TCRdb processed the PCR reads anew with MiXCR; each CDR3 protein has one entry. The repertoire holds 20,000 or so distinct CDR3 sequences, with about 21% as singletons. This clonotype was obtained from a human donor in good health. Some libraries in this study had Jurkat cell RNA spiked in. The rearrangement uses TRBV10-2 and TRBJ2-3; 8 bases align to TRBD1. The source material was naive CD8+ T cells from blood, with Jurkat cell RNA spiked in. The subset: FACS-sorted CD8+CD4-CCR7+CD45RA+ naive T cells. CDR3 in amino acids: CASSESTGVGYTDTQYF. The CDR3 coding sequence is TGCGCCAGCAGTGAGTCGACAGGGGTGGGCTACACAGATACGCAGTATTTT.